This T cell receptor (beta chain) was profiled in a study of blood T cells in healthy people across ages. The study's findings and limits: Naive T cell percentage showed a strong correlation with the diversity of TCR beta. Measured against age, TCR beta diversity per million T cells decreased in a roughly linear manner. Diversity was higher, and naive CD4+ cells more numerous, in long-lived donors than in aged donors. Unknown donor CMV status possibly confounded expanded clonotype changes.

Trimming removed 4 bases from V and 4 bases from J, with 8 bases in between. The CDR3 consists of 13 residues. The V gene's germline CDR1 is SEHNR and CDR2 FQNEAQ (reference sequence). The second PCR ran about 6 to 12 cycles with a sample-barcoded 5' primer and J-beta primers. In TCRdb, the 5' RACE reads were re-called with MiXCR into one record per CDR3 protein. The data show about 830,000 distinct CDR3 sequences, nearly 60% seen once. Worth noting for this clonotype: No antigen is known for it.

The rearrangement uses TRBV7-9 and TRBJ1-3, with unresolved D. The receptor's source is a man aged 30-40 years in good health. The sequenced material came from blood. This CDR3 is CASSSRLGNTIYF. In DNA form, the CDR3 reads TGTGCCAGCAGCTCGAGACTCGGAAACACCATATATTTT.